These T cell receptor beta chains were read from a single sample in a study of cytotoxic CD8 clonotypes in ibrutinib-treated CLL. Clones were read by immunoSEQ multiplex PCR, and TCRdb kept only the in-frame ones, dropping some. The sample includes some 200,000 clones, over 60% seen only once; the top ten take around 15%. The sample in question was PBMCs, obtained after 24 months of ibrutinib treatment. Receptor source: a human donor with chronic lymphocytic leukemia. Both conserved end residues are part of each CDR3. D genes are given only for firm matches. Expanded clones are given a class, and other clones once, few, many or no size at all.

j_call d_call v_call clone_size cdr3_aa cdr3_nt
TRBJ2-4 . TRBV2 few CASSEALRGDGIQYF TGTGCCAGCAGTGAAGCGCTTCGAGGGGACGGCATTCAGTACTTC
TRBJ2-7 TRBD2 TRBV28 . CASSRLAGNYEQYF TGTGCCAGCAGTAGACTAGCGGGAAACTACGAGCAGTACTTC
TRBJ2-1 TRBD2 TRBV11-2 . CASSLAGDPKSYNEQFF TGTGCCAGCAGCCTAGCGGGAGATCCCAAGTCCTACAATGAGCAGTTCTTC
TRBJ1-2 . TRBV27 . CASSPDPHAYGYTF TGTGCCAGCAGCCCGGACCCCCATGCCTATGGCTACACCTTC
TRBJ2-1 . TRBV29-1 few CSVARQSSYNEQFF TGCAGCGTCGCTCGACAGAGCTCCTACAATGAGCAGTTCTTC
TRBJ1-3 . TRBV6-6 . CASSYEGAGNTIYF TGTGCCAGCAGTTATGAAGGGGCTGGAAACACCATATATTTT
TRBJ1-2 . TRBV5-1 . CASRSQGTDGYTF TGCGCCAGCAGGTCCCAGGGGACGGATGGCTACACCTTC
TRBJ2-1 . TRBV11-2 . CASSGGGGLGYNEQFF TGTGCCAGCAGCGGAGGAGGGGGGCTTGGGTACAATGAGCAGTTCTTC
TRBJ2-7 TRBD1 TRBV9 . CASSLGQGYEQYF TGTGCCAGCAGCTTGGGACAGGGCTACGAGCAGTACTTC
TRBJ1-5 TRBD1 TRBV6-5 . CASSQTTGNQPQHF TGTGCCAGCAGTCAAACGACAGGGAATCAGCCCCAGCATTTT
TRBJ2-1 TRBD2 TRBV11-2 . CASSLEITGTSSNEQFF TGTGCCAGCAGCTTAGAGATAACCGGGACTAGTTCTAATGAGCAGTTCTTC
TRBJ2-7 . TRBV7-8 once CASSLSAGGFYEQYF TGTGCCAGCAGCTTATCTGCGGGTGGATTCTACGAGCAGTACTTC
TRBJ2-3 . TRBV9 once CASSRRGLQRDADTQYF TGTGCCAGCAGCCGTAGAGGATTACAGAGGGATGCAGATACGCAGTATTTT
TRBJ1-1 . TRBV7-9 few CASSPGAEAFF TGTGCCAGCAGCCCGGGGGCTGAAGCTTTCTTT
TRBJ2-5 . TRBV5-1 . CASSIGLPQETQYF TGCGCCAGCAGCATAGGACTACCCCAAGAGACCCAGTACTTC
TRBJ2-1 . TRBV19 . CASRRDAYNEQFF TGTGCCAGTAGACGGGACGCATACAATGAGCAGTTCTTC
TRBJ2-3 . TRBV5-1 . CASSLHLDTQYF TGCGCCAGCAGCTTGCATCTGGATACGCAGTATTTT
TRBJ2-1 . TRBV9 . CASSVALKPPNEQFF TGTGCCAGCAGCGTAGCTCTGAAACCGCCCAACGAGCAGTTCTTC
TRBJ2-7 TRBD1 TRBV14 . CASSLVTGQRRGEQYF TGTGCCAGCAGCCTTGTTACGGGACAGAGAAGAGGCGAGCAGTACTTC
TRBJ2-1 TRBD2 TRBV7-6 few CASSLRPGLAVNYNEQFF TGTGCCAGCAGCTTAAGACCGGGACTAGCGGTGAACTACAATGAGCAGTTCTTC
TRBJ1-3 TRBD1 TRBV19 . CASSLPIPGQGRNTIYF TGTGCCAGTAGTTTACCTATCCCCGGACAGGGCCGGAACACCATATATTTT
TRBJ1-1 TRBD1 TRBV2 few CASRQGVLAFF TGTGCCAGCAGGCAGGGGGTGTTGGCTTTCTTT
TRBJ2-7 . TRBV14 few CASSPYRLSAF TGTGCCAGCAGCCCATACCGACTATCTGCCTTC
TRBJ1-1 . TRBV4-2 . CASSQGRGFTEAFF TGTGCCAGCAGCCAAGGCCGGGGGTTCACTGAAGCTTTCTTT
TRBJ2-7 . TRBV11-3 . CASSPRGSYEQYF TGTGCCAGCAGCCCGCGTGGGTCCTACGAGCAGTACTTC
TRBJ2-3 TRBD2 TRBV5-1 . CASSSGTSGIGTDTQYF TGCGCCAGCAGCTCTGGGACTAGCGGGATAGGCACAGATACGCAGTATTTT
TRBJ2-5 . TRBV15 . CATSRDQGGAQETQYF TGTGCCACCAGCAGAGATCAGGGCGGGGCACAAGAGACCCAGTACTTC
TRBJ2-1 . TRBV9 . CASSVYEFYNEQFF TGTGCCAGCAGCGTATATGAGTTCTACAATGAGCAGTTCTTC
TRBJ2-7 . TRBV4-3 . CASSQDGQPVEQYF TGCGCCAGCAGCCAAGATGGCCAGCCCGTGGAGCAGTACTTC
TRBJ2-3 . TRBV4-2 few CASKRTRTDTQYF TGTGCCAGCAAGAGAACCCGCACAGATACGCAGTATTTT
TRBJ2-5 . TRBV9 few CASSVGVVEETQYF TGTGCCAGCAGCGTAGGCGTGGTAGAAGAGACCCAGTACTTC
TRBJ2-5 . TRBV25-1 . CASSEYDREETQYF TGTGCCAGCAGTGAATACGATAGGGAAGAGACCCAGTACTTC
TRBJ1-2 TRBD1 TRBV25-1 . CASSLQGVGNYGYTF TGTGCCAGCAGTTTACAGGGGGTCGGTAACTATGGCTACACCTTC
TRBJ2-7 TRBD1 TRBV7-2 . CASSPTGTAGYEQYF TGTGCCAGCAGTCCGACCGGGACAGCAGGCTACGAGCAGTACTTC
TRBJ2-7 . TRBV9 . CASSVGPQTYEQYF TGTGCCAGCAGCGTAGGTCCCCAAACCTACGAGCAGTACTTC
TRBJ1-1 TRBD1 TRBV6-5 . CASSPPGTGWAFF TGTGCCAGCAGCCCCCCCGGGACAGGGTGGGCTTTCTTT
TRBJ2-7 TRBD1 TRBV4-1 few CASSQTRDRAYEQYF TGCGCCAGCAGCCAAACCCGGGACAGGGCCTACGAGCAGTACTTC
TRBJ2-7 TRBD1 TRBV27 few CASSLSRGQNEQYF TGTGCCAGCAGTTTGTCCAGGGGGCAAAACGAGCAGTACTTC
TRBJ2-7 . TRBV15 . CATSRDRSSVTYEQYF TGTGCCACCAGCAGAGATCGTTCCAGTGTTACCTACGAGCAGTACTTC
TRBJ2-7 . TRBV5-1 . CASSQNVEQYF TGCGCCAGCAGCCAGAATGTCGAGCAGTACTTC
TRBJ2-5 TRBD1 TRBV9 once CASSRQGNQETQYF TGTGCCAGCAGTCGACAGGGGAACCAAGAGACCCAGTACTTC
TRBJ2-1 . TRBV19 . CASSIGYGSSYNEQFF TGTGCCAGTAGTATAGGGTACGGGAGCTCCTACAATGAGCAGTTCTTC
TRBJ2-7 . TRBV7-9 . CASSQTGYEQYF TGTGCCAGCAGCCAAACAGGCTACGAGCAGTACTTC
TRBJ2-7 TRBD1 TRBV25-1 . CASSRGLEQYF TGTGCCAGCAGCAGGGGGCTCGAGCAGTACTTC
TRBJ2-2 . TRBV10-1 . CASRKGENTGELFF TGCGCCAGCAGGAAGGGGGAGAACACCGGGGAGCTGTTTTTT
TRBJ2-7 . TRBV20-1 . CSATPRDEQYF TGCAGTGCTACCCCTCGGGACGAGCAGTACTTC
TRBJ2-3 TRBD2 TRBV28 . CASSTRSRGVNTQYF TGTGCCAGCAGTACCAGGTCGCGGGGGGTAAATACGCAGTATTTT
TRBJ1-4 . TRBV5-4 . CASSLGGSGTNEKLFF TGTGCCAGCAGCTTGGGGGGCTCTGGCACTAATGAAAAACTGTTTTTT
TRBJ2-7 TRBD2 TRBV19 . CASSIFSGSFYEQYF TGTGCCAGTAGTATCTTCAGCGGGAGTTTCTACGAGCAGTACTTC
TRBJ2-2 . TRBV30 few CAWSPRATGELFF TGTGCCTGGAGTCCTAGAGCCACCGGGGAGCTGTTTTTT
TRBJ1-1 TRBD1 TRBV11-1 . CASSSDRKNTEAFF TGTGCCAGCAGCTCGGACAGGAAGAACACTGAAGCTTTCTTT
TRBJ2-5 TRBD2 TRBV7-8 once CASSLDSGSFTVQETQYF TGTGCCAGCAGCTTAGATAGCGGGAGTTTTACGGTGCAGGAGACCCAGTACTTC
TRBJ2-7 TRBD2 TRBV28 . CASSAGRDYSYEQYF TGTGCCAGCAGTGCGGGGAGGGACTACTCCTACGAGCAGTACTTC
TRBJ2-5 . TRBV6-6 once CASSYGITGLETQYF TGTGCCAGCAGTTACGGAATAACAGGGTTAGAGACCCAGTACTTC
TRBJ1-5 . TRBV4-3 once CASSQDFHSNQPQHF TGCGCCAGCAGCCAAGATTTCCATAGCAATCAGCCCCAGCATTTT